These 3 T cell receptor beta chains originate from one sample sequenced in a study of T cell responses to AZD1222 COVID-19 vaccine (dated by TCRdb to the early 2020s). Sample time point, as interpreted from the label and publication: baseline before first vaccination. Library construction relied on the immunoSEQ multiplex PCR assay. The table comes from immuneACCESS by way of TCRdb, which keeps in-frame sequences with V and J called. Part of the clones is missing from these tables; in studies checked, under half for an unresolved V gene and the rest for unknown reasons. This sample is represented by approximately 120,000 clones; roughly nine tenths of them were singletons. The ten largest make up around 7% of the sample. The sample was peripheral blood, taken on day 0 of AZD1222 vaccination. These receptors all come from an adult in good health.

The V call is TRBV6-5, the J call TRBJ2-3; 10 bases map to TRBD1. The germline V gene has CDR1 MNHEY and CDR2 SVGAGI. The CDR3 length is 13 residues. The junction had 6 bases not matched to a gene; V was cut back by 8 bases and J by 7 bases. CDR3 coding DNA: TGTGCCAGCCAGCGACAGGGGGCTCATACGCAGTATTTT. This sequence encodes CASQRQGAHTQYF.

This rearrangement joins TRBV18 to TRBJ2-3; either TRBD1 or TRBD2 may fit D (5 bases each). The CDR3 extends over 17 amino acids. Trimming took 3 bases from V and 3 from J, leaving 19 bases between them. Germline V gene sequence: CDR1 KGHSH, CDR2 LQKENI. The CDR3 protein is CASSPSLRGAGTDTQYF. The CDR3 bases are TGTGCCAGCTCACCTAGCCTTAGGGGAGCAGGGACAGATACGCAGTATTTT.

This clone appeared a few times. The chain couples TRBV2 to TRBJ2-3; D may be TRBD1 (5 bases). Germline loops: CDR1 SNHLY, CDR2 FYNNEI. Trimming removed 7 bases at V and 0 bases at J, with 11 bases between. The CDR3 loop spans 14 amino acids. CDR3 residues: CASTVTASTDTQYF. The DNA for the CDR3 is TGTGCCAGCACAGTGACAGCGAGCACAGATACGCAGTATTTT. Looking up the rest from reference TRBV2 and TRBJ2-3 gives the full variable domain: EPEVTQTPSHQVTQMGQEVILRCVPISNHLYFYWYRQILGQKVEFLVSFYNNEISEKSEIFDDQFSVERPDGSNFTLKIRSTKLEDSAMYFCASTVTASTDTQYFGPGTRLTVL.